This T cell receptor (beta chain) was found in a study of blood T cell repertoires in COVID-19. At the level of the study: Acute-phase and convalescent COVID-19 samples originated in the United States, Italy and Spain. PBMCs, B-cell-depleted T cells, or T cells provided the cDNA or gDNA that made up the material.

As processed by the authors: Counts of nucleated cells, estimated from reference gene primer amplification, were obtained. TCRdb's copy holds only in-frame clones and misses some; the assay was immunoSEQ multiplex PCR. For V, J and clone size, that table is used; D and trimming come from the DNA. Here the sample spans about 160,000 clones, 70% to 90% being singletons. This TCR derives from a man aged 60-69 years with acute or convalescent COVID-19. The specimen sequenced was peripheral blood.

The chain's CDR3 is CASSAGTGYSPLHF. CDR3 DNA: TGTGCCAGCAGCGCCGGGACAGGGTATTCACCCCTCCACTTT. This chain joins TRBV13 and TRBJ1-6; 9 bases are a match to TRBD1. V shed 5 bases, J shed 8 bases, and the junction held 4 bases outside the gene matches. This CDR3 comprises 14 residues. CDR1 PRHDT and CDR2 FYEKMQ come from the germline V gene (reference sequence).